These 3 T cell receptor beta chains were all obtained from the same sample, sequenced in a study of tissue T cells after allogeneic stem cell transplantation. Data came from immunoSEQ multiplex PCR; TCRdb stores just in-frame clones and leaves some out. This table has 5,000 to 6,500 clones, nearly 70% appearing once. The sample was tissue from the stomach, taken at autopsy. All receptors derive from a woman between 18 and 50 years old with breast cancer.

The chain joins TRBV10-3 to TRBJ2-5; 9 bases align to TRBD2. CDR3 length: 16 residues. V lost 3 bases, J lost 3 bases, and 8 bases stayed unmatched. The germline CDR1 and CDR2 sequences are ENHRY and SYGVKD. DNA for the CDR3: TGTGCCATCAGTGAAGCGCTAGCGGGGAGGGAAGAGACCCAGTACTTC. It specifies CAISEALAGREETQYF.

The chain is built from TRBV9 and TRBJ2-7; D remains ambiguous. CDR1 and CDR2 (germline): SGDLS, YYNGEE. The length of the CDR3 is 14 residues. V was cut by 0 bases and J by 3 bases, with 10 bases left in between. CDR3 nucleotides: TGTGCCAGCAGCGTAGAACAGAGCAGCTACGAGCAGTACTTC. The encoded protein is CASSVEQSSYEQYF.

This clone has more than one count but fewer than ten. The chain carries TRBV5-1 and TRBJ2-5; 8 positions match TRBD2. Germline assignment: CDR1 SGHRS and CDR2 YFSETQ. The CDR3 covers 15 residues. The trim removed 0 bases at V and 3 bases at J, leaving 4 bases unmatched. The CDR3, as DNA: TGCGCCAGCAGCTTGGCCGGTAGCGGGGAAGAGACCCAGTACTTC. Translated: CASSLAGSGEETQYF. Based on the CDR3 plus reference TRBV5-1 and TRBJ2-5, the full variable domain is KAGVTQTPRYLIKTRGQQVTLSCSPISGHRSVSWYQQTPGQGLQFLFEYFSETQRNKGNFPGRFSGRQFSNSRSEMNVSTLELGDSALYLCASSLAGSGEETQYFGPGTRLLVL.